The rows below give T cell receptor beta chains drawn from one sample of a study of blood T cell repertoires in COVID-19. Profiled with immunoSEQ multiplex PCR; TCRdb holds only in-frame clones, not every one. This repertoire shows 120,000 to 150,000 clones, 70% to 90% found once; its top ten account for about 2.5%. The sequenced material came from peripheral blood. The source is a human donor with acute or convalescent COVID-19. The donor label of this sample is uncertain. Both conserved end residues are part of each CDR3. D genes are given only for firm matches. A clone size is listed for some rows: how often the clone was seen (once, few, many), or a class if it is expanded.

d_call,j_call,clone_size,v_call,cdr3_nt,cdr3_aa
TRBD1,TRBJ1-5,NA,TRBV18,TGTGCCAGCTCACCGAGCCCACCCGGGACAGGGAACAATCAGCCCCAGCATTTT,CASSPSPPGTGNNQPQHF
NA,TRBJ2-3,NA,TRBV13,TGTGCCAGCAGCTTAGGGTCAGGGGTCGGAGATACGCAGTATTTT,CASSLGSGVGDTQYF
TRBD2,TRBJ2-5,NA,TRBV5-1,TGCGCCAGCAGCTTAGTAGCGGGGGGGTATCAAGAGACCCAGTACTTC,CASSLVAGGYQETQYF
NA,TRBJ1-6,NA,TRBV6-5,TGTGCCAGCAGTTACGACATCCTCTCCTATAATTCACCCCTCCACTTT,CASSYDILSYNSPLHF
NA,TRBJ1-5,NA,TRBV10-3,TGTGCCATCAGTGAGGGGACAAACAATCAGCCCCAGCATTTT,CAISEGTNNQPQHF
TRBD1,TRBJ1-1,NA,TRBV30,TGTGCCTGGAGGGGGACAGGGACTGAAGCTTTCTTT,CAWRGTGTEAFF
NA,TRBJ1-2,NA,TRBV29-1,TGCAGCGTTGCAGATCCGGGACAAGGCTATGGCTACACCTTC,CSVADPGQGYGYTF
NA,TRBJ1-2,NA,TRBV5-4,TGTGCCAGCAGCTGTGGCGGCAGCATATTCGAGTGTGGCTACACCTTC,CASSCGGSIFECGYTF
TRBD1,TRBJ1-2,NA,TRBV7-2,TGTGCCAGCAGCGGGAACAGGGGGCTTGGCTATGGCTACACCTTC,CASSGNRGLGYGYTF
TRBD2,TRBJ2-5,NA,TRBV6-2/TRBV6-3,TGTGCCAGCAGTACCCCCCTAGCGGGAGTGAGGGAGACCCAGTACTTC,CASSTPLAGVRETQYF
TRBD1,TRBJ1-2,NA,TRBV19,TGTGCCAGTAGGACCCGGGACAGGGGGGCCTATGGCTACACCTTC,CASRTRDRGAYGYTF
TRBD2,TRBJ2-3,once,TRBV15,TGTGCCACCAGCAGCGGGACTAGACTGAGCACAGATACGCAGTATTTT,CATSSGTRLSTDTQYF
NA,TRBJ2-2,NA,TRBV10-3,TGTGCCATCAGTGAGTCGGGGACTGAAGCCGGGGAGCTGTTTTTT,CAISESGTEAGELFF
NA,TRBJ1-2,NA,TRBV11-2,TGTGCCAGCAGCCGTCTTGACACCTACTATGGCTACACCTTC,CASSRLDTYYGYTF
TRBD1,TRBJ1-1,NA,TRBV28,TGTGCCAGCAGTTCTCAGGGGGCGACTGAAGCTTTCTTT,CASSSQGATEAFF
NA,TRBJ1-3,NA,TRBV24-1,TGTGCCACCAGTGACCCGGGATCTGGAAACACCATATATTTT,CATSDPGSGNTIYF
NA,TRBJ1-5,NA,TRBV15,TGTGCCACCAGCACTGTAGGGGGGAGGGGCTATCAGCCCCAGCATTTT,CATSTVGGRGYQPQHF
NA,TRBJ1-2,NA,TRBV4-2,TGTGCCAGCAGCCAGGACACGAACTTCTATGGCTACACCTTC,CASSQDTNFYGYTF
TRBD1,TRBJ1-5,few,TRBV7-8,TGTGCCAGCAGCCGAACAGGGGATAGCAATCAGCCCCAGCATTTT,CASSRTGDSNQPQHF
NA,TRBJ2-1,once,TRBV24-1,TGTGCCACCAGTGACCCGGACAGAGAGCAGTTCTTC,CATSDPDREQFF
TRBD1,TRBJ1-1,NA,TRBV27,TGTGCCAGCAGTTACCAGGGGGGTGGTGAAGCTTTCTTT,CASSYQGGGEAFF
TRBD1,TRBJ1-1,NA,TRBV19,TGTGCCACTACAGGGGCGGTTGAAGCTTTCTTT,CATTGAVEAFF
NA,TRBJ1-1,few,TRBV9,TGTGCCAGCAGCCCCCGCGGAGGAAACACTGAAGCTTTCTTT,CASSPRGGNTEAFF
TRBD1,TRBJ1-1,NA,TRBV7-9,TGTGCCAGCAGCTGGGGACAGGGGGCGGCTGAAGCTTTCTTT,CASSWGQGAAEAFF
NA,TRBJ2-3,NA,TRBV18,TGTGCCAGCTCACCAGGGCTAGCGCCGGATACGCAGTATTTT,CASSPGLAPDTQYF
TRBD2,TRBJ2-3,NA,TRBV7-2,TGTGCCAGCAGCTTAGGGCTAGCGGGGGGGCTGGGAGATACGCAGTATTTT,CASSLGLAGGLGDTQYF
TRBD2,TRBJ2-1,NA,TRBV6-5,TGTGCCAGCACCCTCTTGGGACTAGCGGAGCTGTTCTTC,CASTLLGLAELFF
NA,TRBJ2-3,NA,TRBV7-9,TGTGCCATCCAAGGGGGTCCGGGGAGAGATACGCAGTATTTT,CAIQGGPGRDTQYF
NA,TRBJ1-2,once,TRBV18,TGTGCCAGCTCACCGGCGGGGGCGAACTATGGCTACACCTTC,CASSPAGANYGYTF
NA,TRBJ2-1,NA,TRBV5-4,TGTGCCAGCAGCTTGGTTTGGACTACCGACTCCTACAATGAGCAGTTCTTC,CASSLVWTTDSYNEQFF
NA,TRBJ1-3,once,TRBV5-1,TGCGCCAGCAGCTTGGCCTGGTCGATGACAGCTTCTGGAAACACCATATATTTT,CASSLAWSMTASGNTIYF
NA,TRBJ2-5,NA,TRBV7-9,TGTGCCACACTAGTTCCACAAAAAGAGACCCAGTACTTC,CATLVPQKETQYF
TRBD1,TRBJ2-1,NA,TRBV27,TGTGCCAGCAGTCCCGACAGGGGAGCATACAATGAGCAGTTCTTC,CASSPDRGAYNEQFF
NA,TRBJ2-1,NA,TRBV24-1,TGTGCCACCTCCGGCACTGCCGACAGGAGCTCCTACAATGAGCAGTTCTTC,CATSGTADRSSYNEQFF
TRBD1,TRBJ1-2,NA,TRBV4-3,TGCGCCAGCAGCCCGGGACAGACAAACTATGGCTACACCTTC,CASSPGQTNYGYTF
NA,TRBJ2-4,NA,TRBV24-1,TGTGCCACCAACAGGCCGTGTCCAGGACAGTTCCCGCCTCCGGCCAAAAACATTCAGTACTTC,CATNRPCPGQFPPPAKNIQYF
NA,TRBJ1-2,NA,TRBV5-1,TGCGCCAGCAGCTTGGCATCACGGGGGAAGAACTATGGCTACACCTTC,CASSLASRGKNYGYTF
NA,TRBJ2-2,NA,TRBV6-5,TGTGCCAGCACATCCCGACTTTTCGGCACCGGGGAGCTGTTTTTT,CASTSRLFGTGELFF
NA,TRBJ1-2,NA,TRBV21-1,TGTGCCAGCAGCAACCGGCGGGGGGCCTATGGCTACACCTTC,CASSNRRGAYGYTF
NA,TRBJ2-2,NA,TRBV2,TGTGCCAGCAGCCGAATGGGGGGGAACACCGGGGAGCTGTTTTTT,CASSRMGGNTGELFF
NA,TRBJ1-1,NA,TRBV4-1,TGCGCCAGCAGCCAAGATGATCTCAGGGGTGAAGCTTTCTTT,CASSQDDLRGEAFF
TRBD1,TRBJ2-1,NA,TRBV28,TGTGCCAGCAGGACTCCGAGACCGGGACAGGGGGCAAAGTTGTACTACAATGAGCAGTTCTTC,CASRTPRPGQGAKLYYNEQFF
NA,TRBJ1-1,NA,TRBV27,TGTGCCAGCAGTTTATTGCGGGGGTCTGGGTACACTGAAGCTTTCTTT,CASSLLRGSGYTEAFF
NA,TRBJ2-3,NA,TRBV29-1,TGCAGCGTTGAAGTACGACGTGACTACCTGACCACAGATACGCAGTATTTT,CSVEVRRDYLTTDTQYF
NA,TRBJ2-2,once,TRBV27,TGTGCCAGCCGTACCAGGGGGGCCGGGGAGCTGTTTTTT,CASRTRGAGELFF
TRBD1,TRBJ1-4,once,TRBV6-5,TGTGCCAGCATCTTGGACAGGGGAACTGAAAAACTGTTTTTT,CASILDRGTEKLFF
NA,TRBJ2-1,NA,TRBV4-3,TGCGCCAGCAGCCAGCGACCAAGCGGAGGGGGCTCCAATGAGCAGTTCTTC,CASSQRPSGGGSNEQFF
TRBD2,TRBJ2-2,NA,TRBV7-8,TGTGCCAGCAGCCGTGGACTAGCGGGCACCGGGGAGCTGTTTTTT,CASSRGLAGTGELFF
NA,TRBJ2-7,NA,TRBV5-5,TGTGCCAGTTGGGGGGGCCTATCCTACGAGCAGTACTTC,CASWGGLSYEQYF